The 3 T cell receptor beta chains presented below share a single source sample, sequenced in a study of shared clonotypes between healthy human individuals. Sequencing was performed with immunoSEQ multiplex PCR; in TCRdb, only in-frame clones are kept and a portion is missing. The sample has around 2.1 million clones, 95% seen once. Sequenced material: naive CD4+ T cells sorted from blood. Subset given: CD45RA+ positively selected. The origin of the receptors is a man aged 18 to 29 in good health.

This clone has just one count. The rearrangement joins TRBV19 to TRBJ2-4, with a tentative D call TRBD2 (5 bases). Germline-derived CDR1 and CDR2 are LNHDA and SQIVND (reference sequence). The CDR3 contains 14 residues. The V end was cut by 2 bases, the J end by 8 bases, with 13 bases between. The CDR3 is CASSIRSGSDIQYF. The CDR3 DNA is TGTGCCAGTAGTATACGCTCGGGGTCAGACATTCAGTACTTC. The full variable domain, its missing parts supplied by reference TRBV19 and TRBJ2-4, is DGGITQSPKYLFRKEGQNVTLSCEQNLNHDAMYWYRQDPGQGLRLIYYSQIVNDFQKGDIAEGYSVSREKKESFPLTVTSAQKNPTAFYLCASSIRSGSDIQYFGAGTRLSVL.

The CDR3 DNA is TGTGCCAGCAGCTTGGGCGGTCTAGCTTACCAAGAGACCCAGTACTTC. Residues: CASSLGGLAYQETQYF. The gene calls are TRBV5-4 and TRBJ2-5; perhaps TRBD2 as D (5 bases). Germline CDR1 SGHNT, CDR2 YYREEE (reference sequence). Trimming removed 0 bases at V and 0 bases at J, with 12 bases between. This CDR3 has 16 amino acids.

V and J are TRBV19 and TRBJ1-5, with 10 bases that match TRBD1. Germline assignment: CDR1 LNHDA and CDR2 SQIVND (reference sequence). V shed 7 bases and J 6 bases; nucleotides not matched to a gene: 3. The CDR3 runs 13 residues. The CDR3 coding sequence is TGTGCCAGTATGGGACAGGGGCTTCAGCCCCAGCATTTT. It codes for CASMGQGLQPQHF.